One sample yielded the 18 T cell receptor beta chains listed below, sequenced in a study of OX40 agonist ivuxolimab in advanced cancers. TCRdb keeps only in-frame clones here, not all; method: immunoSEQ multiplex PCR. The data contain tens of thousands of clones, around 84% of them seen just once; the ten biggest clones take up 4.7%. Source: CD4+ or CD8+ T cells sorted from blood, taken in a trial of the OX40 agonist ivuxolimab. The receptors were gathered from an adult with an advanced solid tumor such as melanoma, head and neck, liver or kidney cancer.

This sequence joins TRBV2 and TRBJ2-7, with 12 bases fitting TRBD2. CDR3 length: 15 residues. Trimming cost V 7 bases and J 6 bases; bases outside gene matches: 10. Germline values: CDR1 SNHLY, CDR2 FYNNEI. CDR3 sequence: CASKTSGSWLTEQYF. CDR3 sequence (DNA): TGTGCCAGCAAGACTAGCGGGAGCTGGTTGACCGAGCAGTACTTC.

V gene TRBV2 combines with J gene TRBJ2-7, with D possibly being TRBD1 (5 bases). CDR1 is SNHLY, CDR2 FYNNEI, per germline. The CDR3 has 17 residues. V dropped 2 bases and J dropped 7 bases, with 24 bases sitting between them. CDR3 amino acids: CASSELPGRVSSWEQYF. As DNA, the CDR3 is TGTGCCAGCAGTGAACTCCCGGGCAGGGTATCCTCGTGGGAGCAGTACTTC. Looking up the rest from reference TRBV2 and TRBJ2-7 gives the full variable domain: EPEVTQTPSHQVTQMGQEVILRCVPISNHLYFYWYRQILGQKVEFLVSFYNNEISEKSEIFDDQFSVERPDGSNFTLKIRSTKLEDSAMYFCASSELPGRVSSWEQYFGPGTRLTVT.

The chain links TRBV27 to TRBJ2-1; 8 bases are shared with TRBD1. CDR3 length equals 13 residues. Germline V gene data show CDR1 as MNHEY and CDR2 as SMNVEV (reference sequence). V shed 4 bases and J 10 bases; nucleotides not matched to a gene: 6. The CDR3 loop is CASSSMDREEQFF. The CDR3 nucleotides read TGTGCCAGCAGTTCCATGGACAGGGAAGAGCAGTTCTTC.

There are a few counts of this clone. The chain links TRBV7-3 to TRBJ2-7; 9 bases fit TRBD2. The V gene end was trimmed by 5 bases and the J gene end by 5 bases; junction bases not matched to a gene: 4. The CDR3 has 13 residues. Germline-derived CDR1 and CDR2 are SGHTA and FQGTGA. CDR3 coding DNA: TGTGCCAGCAGCCCATTAGCGGGAGACGAGCAGTACTTC. This gives the protein CASSPLAGDEQYF.

The chain has TRBV28 and TRBJ1-5; D might be TRBD1 (5 bases). The CDR3 contains 18 residues. Germline values: CDR1 MDHEN, CDR2 SYDVKM. Trimming took 3 bases from V and 5 from J, leaving 23 bases between them. CDR3 sequence (DNA): TGTGCCAGCAGTTTGCAGACGGTTGCTGCCTGGGGCGATCAGCCCCAGCATTTT. Encoded protein: CASSLQTVAAWGDQPQHF.

The V and J genes are TRBV6-5 and TRBJ2-7; the match to TRBD1 covers 7 bases. Germline V gene sequence: CDR1 MNHEY, CDR2 SVGAGI. The CDR3 contains 12 residues. J gave up 6 bases and V 6 bases, and 5 bases lay outside the gene matches. The CDR3 sequence is CASRMTGSEQYF. As DNA, the CDR3 is TGTGCCAGCAGAATGACAGGGAGCGAGCAGTACTTC.

The V call is TRBV28, the J call TRBJ1-4, with TRBD1 matching over 9 bases. J gave up 7 bases and V 10 bases, and 13 bases lay outside the gene matches. This CDR3 has 15 amino acids. CDR1 is MDHEN and CDR2 is SYDVKM in the germline V gene. CDR3 nucleotides: TGTGCCACCTCAACAGGGGGCGCGGCTGGTGAAAAACTGTTTTTT. It codes for CATSTGGAAGEKLFF.

This clone was seen a handful of times. This chain connects TRBV11-1 to TRBJ2-3; no definite D call. This CDR3 is 12 amino acids long. V dropped 5 bases and J dropped 5 bases, with 8 bases sitting between them. Germline CDR1 SGHAT, CDR2 FQDESV (reference sequence). CDR3 region: CASSPRLDTQYF. CDR3 in DNA: TGTGCCAGCAGCCCGCGATTAGATACGCAGTATTTT.

V gene TRBV19 combines with J gene TRBJ2-1; 15 nucleotides line up with TRBD2. The ends lost 6 bases at V and 5 bases at J; junction bases unmatched: 14. This CDR3 is built from 19 residues. CDR1 and CDR2 from the germline V gene are LNHDA and SQIVND (reference sequence). The DNA of the CDR3 is TGTGCCAGTAGATATTCGGAGGGACTAGCGGGAGGATGGGACAATGAGCAGTTCTTC. Translated, it gives CASRYSEGLAGGWDNEQFF. Full variable domain (outside the CDR3, taken from reference TRBV19 and TRBJ2-1): DGGITQSPKYLFRKEGQNVTLSCEQNLNHDAMYWYRQDPGQGLRLIYYSQIVNDFQKGDIAEGYSVSREKKESFPLTVTSAQKNPTAFYLCASRYSEGLAGGWDNEQFFGPGTRLTVL.

J is TRBJ2-3 and V is TRBV11-2; D call uncertain. Germline V gene sequence: CDR1 SGHAT, CDR2 FQNNGV. The CDR3 spans 13 residues. V lost 1 base to trimming and J lost 2 bases, with 4 bases between them. CDR3 loop: CASSLAPTDTQYF. Written as DNA, the CDR3 is TGTGCCAGCAGCTTAGCACCCACAGATACGCAGTATTTT. Full variable domain (rest looked up from reference TRBV11-2 and TRBJ2-3): EAGVAQSPRYKIIEKRQSVAFWCNPISGHATLYWYQQILGQGPKLLIQFQNNGVVDDSQLPKDRFSAERLKGVDSTLKIQPAKLEDSAVYLCASSLAPTDTQYFGPGTRLTVL.

V usage is TRBV9 and J usage is TRBJ2-1; no clear D gene. V dropped 6 bases and J dropped 1 base, with 14 bases sitting between them. Germline assignment: CDR1 SGDLS and CDR2 YYNGEE. This CDR3 has 15 amino acids. CDR3 sequence: CASTPDGGSYNEQFF. CDR3 in DNA: TGTGCCAGCACCCCGGATGGTGGTTCCTACAATGAGCAGTTCTTC.

The CDR3 coding sequence is TGCGCCAGCAGCTTACTAGCGGAACGGGCCGGGGAGCTGTTTTTT. It codes for CASSLLAERAGELFF. The rearrangement joins TRBV5-1 to TRBJ2-2, with TRBD2 identical over 8 bases. CDR1 is SGHRS, CDR2 YFSETQ, per germline. There are 15 residues in the CDR3. The trim removed 2 bases at V and 6 bases at J, leaving 6 bases unmatched.

V and J are TRBV2 and TRBJ2-7, with D unresolved. CDR1 SNHLY and CDR2 FYNNEI come from the germline V gene. V gave up 6 bases and J gave up 6 bases, with 9 bases separating them. This CDR3 has 11 amino acids. The CDR3 here is CASRPIPEQYF. The CDR3 region has the DNA TGTGCCAGCAGGCCCATCCCCGAGCAGTACTTC.

The J gene is TRBJ2-1, the V gene TRBV5-4; D may match TRBD1 or TRBD2 (6 bases each). V lost 4 bases, J lost 7 bases, and 21 bases lay in between. CDR3 length: 16 residues. Germline lookup yields CDR1 SGHNT and CDR2 YYREEE (reference sequence). CDR3 bases: TGTGCCAGCAGCCAGGAAGGTTGGGGGGCAAGGAATGAGCAGTTCTTC. Protein: CASSQEGWGARNEQFF.

The chain uses TRBV7-3 and TRBJ1-3, with D possibly matching TRBD1 (6 bases). The CDR3 is 16 amino acids. Trimming left V 2 bases short and J 4 bases short, with 15 bases between. CDR1 SGHTA and CDR2 FQGTGA come from the germline V gene. The chain's CDR3 is CASSLAGGGAGNTIYF. CDR3 nucleotides: TGTGCCAGCAGCTTAGCCGGAGGGGGAGCGGGAAACACCATATATTTT.

CDR3 in amino acids: CASSGTGGKRGYTF. DNA of the CDR3: TGTGCCAGCAGTGGGACAGGGGGCAAACGTGGCTACACCTTC. The chain carries TRBV28 and TRBJ1-2; 12 nucleotides match TRBD1. The ends lost 5 bases at V and 7 bases at J; junction bases unmatched: 5. Germline V gene sequence: CDR1 MDHEN, CDR2 SYDVKM. The CDR3 loop spans 14 amino acids.

The chain employs TRBV7-9 and TRBJ2-7, with 7 bases identical to TRBD1. V was clipped by 5 bases and J by 7 bases; unmatched bases: 11. Germline CDR1 reads SEHNR; CDR2 reads FQNEAQ (reference sequence). This CDR3 is built from 14 residues. The CDR3 region has the DNA TGTGCCAGCAGCCCAAGACAGGGAGAGTGGGAGCAGTACTTC. Amino acid sequence: CASSPRQGEWEQYF.

The rearrangement joins TRBV28 to TRBJ2-5; 9 bases are shared with TRBD2. Germline CDR1 reads MDHEN; CDR2 reads SYDVKM. The CDR3 has 14 amino acids. The ends lost 5 bases at V and 5 bases at J; junction bases unmatched: 6. CDR3 nucleotides: TGTGCCAGCAGTGATAGCGGGAGCGAGGAGACCCAGTACTTC. This translates into CASSDSGSEETQYF.